Below are 10 T cell receptor beta chains sequenced from a single sample in a study of cytomegalovirus exposure and HLA in healthy donors. The PCR had 60 Vbeta and 13 Jbeta primers. Some clones are missing from TCRdb's copy, which holds only in-frame ones; the method was immunoSEQ multiplex PCR. The sample has some 100,000 clones; approximately 81% are singletons. Sequencing was carried out using PBMCs. These receptors were obtained from a male donor in good health and CMV-seropositive.

This clone was recorded only once. This chain uses TRBV4-1 with TRBJ2-1; D ambiguous. CDR1 is MGHRA and CDR2 is YSYEKL in the germline V gene. Trimming shortened V by 0 bases and J by 5 bases, and 11 bases separated the two germline ends. The CDR3 covers 15 residues. The CDR3 nucleotides are TGCGCCAGCAGCCAAGAGGGCCAGCCCGACAATGAGCAGTTCTTC. Residues: CASSQEGQPDNEQFF.

The chain links TRBV5-1 to TRBJ1-2; possible D gene TRBD1, 6 bases. Germline V lookup: CDR1 SGHRS, CDR2 YFSETQ. The V gene lost 4 bases and the J gene lost 8 bases, with 12 bases spanning the gap. This CDR3 has 12 residues. The CDR3 DNA is TGCGCCAGCAGCCAACAGGGCCGCGGCTACACCTTC. The encoded protein is CASSQQGRGYTF.

V and J are TRBV7-9 and TRBJ1-1; a possible D gene is TRBD1 (6 bases). Germline V gene lookup returns CDR1 SEHNR and CDR2 FQNEAQ (reference sequence). The V end lost 1 base, the J end lost 7 bases, and 19 bases lay between the germline ends. The CDR3 covers 16 residues. The CDR3 loop is CASSLGLRRQGLEAFF. As DNA, the CDR3 is TGTGCCAGCAGCTTAGGGTTGCGGCGGCAGGGGCTTGAAGCTTTCTTT.

This clone appeared a few times. The CDR3 nucleotides are TGCGCCAGCAGCTTGGCGGGGGGGGCCGAGACCCAGTACTTC. Translating it yields CASSLAGGAETQYF. The chain combines TRBV5-1 with TRBJ2-5; 8 bases match TRBD2. This CDR3 has 14 residues. Losses at the gene ends were 0 bases for V and 5 bases for J; bases not matched to a gene: 3. The germline gives CDR1 SGHRS, CDR2 YFSETQ. Looking up the rest from reference TRBV5-1 and TRBJ2-5 gives the full variable domain: KAGVTQTPRYLIKTRGQQVTLSCSPISGHRSVSWYQQTPGQGLQFLFEYFSETQRNKGNFPGRFSGRQFSNSRSEMNVSTLELGDSALYLCASSLAGGAETQYFGPGTRLLVL.

This clone has a handful of counts. The chain recombines TRBV11-2 with TRBJ2-1; perhaps TRBD2 as D (6 bases). Trimming took off 6 bases at V and 7 bases at J, with 25 bases between the two ends. Germline-derived CDR1 and CDR2 are SGHAT and FQNNGV. The CDR3 is 17 residues long. CDR3 DNA sequence: TGTGCCAGCAGGGACGGGAGAGTTGGCGGGCGAATTAATGAGCAGTTCTTC. Protein: CASRDGRVGGRINEQFF. Combining the CDR3 with reference TRBV11-2 and TRBJ2-1 gives the whole variable domain EAGVAQSPRYKIIEKRQSVAFWCNPISGHATLYWYQQILGQGPKLLIQFQNNGVVDDSQLPKDRFSAERLKGVDSTLKIQPAKLEDSAVYLCASRDGRVGGRINEQFFGPGTRLTVL.

This chain links TRBV30 with TRBJ1-6; D unresolved. This CDR3 contains 17 residues. In germline, CDR1 is GTSNPN, CDR2 SVGIG (reference sequence). V shed 2 bases and J shed 0 bases, with 14 bases lying between them. CDR3 nucleotides: TGTGCCTGGAGTCTTCTAGCCAGGAGCTCCTATAATTCACCCCTCCACTTT. Its protein is CAWSLLARSSYNSPLHF.

This rearrangement joins TRBV2 to TRBJ1-5; D ambiguous. Germline CDR1 and CDR2: SNHLY and FYNNEI. This CDR3 is built from 14 residues. Trimming pared 6 bases from V and 2 bases from J, leaving 11 bases between. CDR3 amino acids: CASSAQFGNQPQHF. Written as DNA, the CDR3 is TGTGCCAGCAGCGCCCAGTTTGGCAATCAGCCCCAGCATTTT. Using reference TRBV2 and TRBJ1-5 for the parts outside the CDR3, the full variable domain is EPEVTQTPSHQVTQMGQEVILRCVPISNHLYFYWYRQILGQKVEFLVSFYNNEISEKSEIFDDQFSVERPDGSNFTLKIRSTKLEDSAMYFCASSAQFGNQPQHFGDGTRLSIL.

This sequence joins TRBV2 and TRBJ2-3, with 7 bases identical to TRBD2. The germline CDR1 and CDR2 sequences are SNHLY and FYNNEI. CDR3 length: 17 residues. With V trimmed by 5 bases and J by 1 base, 12 bases remained unmatched. The CDR3 coding sequence is TGTGCCAGCAGTCCCGGGGGAGGGAGCACGGGCACAGATACGCAGTATTTT. It is translated as CASSPGGGSTGTDTQYF.

The rearrangement links TRBV2 to TRBJ2-5; 7 positions match TRBD2. The CDR3 has 15 residues. The ends lost 3 bases at V and 0 bases at J; junction bases unmatched: 4. CDR1 and CDR2 from the germline V gene are SNHLY and FYNNEI. CDR3 bases: TGTGCCAGCAGTGACATGGGGGGGAACCAAGAGACCCAGTACTTC. This encodes CASSDMGGNQETQYF.

The rearrangement joins TRBV25-1 to TRBJ2-7; no reliable D call. Germline assignment: CDR1 MGHDK and CDR2 SYGVNS. The CDR3 length is 13 residues. V lost 2 bases to trimming and J lost 7 bases, with 12 bases between them. The CDR3 sequence: CASSEMRLLEQYF. The CDR3 DNA sequence: TGTGCCAGCAGTGAAATGAGGCTTCTTGAGCAGTACTTC.